This T cell receptor (beta chain) was captured in a study of regulatory T cells in long-lasting Graves disease. Study summary: Graves' patients who were just diagnosed had used antithyroid drugs for under 3 months.

Study-wide points: Preferential use of TRBV28, TRBJ1-2 and TRBJ2-5 was seen in persistent disease. Lower TCR diversity characterized persistent Graves' patients relative to newly diagnosed patients.

Germline trimming cut 3 bases from V and 6 bases from J; bases unmatched to any gene: 4. The CDR3 has 14 residues. Germline V gene lookup returns CDR1 MNHNS and CDR2 SASEGT. Investigators prepared the TCR beta libraries by applying iRepertoire HTBI primers and Arm-PCR of CDR3 regions. TCRdb reprocessed the multiplex PCR reads with MiXCR, giving one entry per CDR3 protein. The sample contains 450,000 to 600,000 distinct CDR3 sequences, 16% of which appear only once. As for time point: newly diagnosed GD, antithyroid drugs for less than 3 months. The TCR library used RNA extracted from PBMCs. This clonotype was counted only a few times. Antigen: not known. These data were also filed under a second study, of T cells in Graves' hyperthyroidism and ophthalmopathy. Turning to that study: With the HTBI primer set, the TCR CDR3 went through a first round of RT-PCR.

The rearrangement uses TRBV6-1 and TRBJ2-1; TRBD2 matches at 8 bases. This clonotype was sampled from a man aged 40-49 years with Graves disease. Source: peripheral blood mononuclear cells (PBMCs), taken at new diagnosis, from a patient treated with antithyroid drugs. CDR3 in amino acids: CASSERGLVNEQFF. The CDR3 nucleotides read TGTGCCAGCAGTGAGAGGGGACTAGTCAATGAGCAGTTCTTC.